The next 11 T cell receptor beta chains were all read from a single sample in a study of blood T cell repertoires in COVID-19. Using immunoSEQ multiplex PCR, the repertoire was profiled, and TCRdb retains in-frame clones only, with some absent. The table has about 140,000 clones, approximately 81% seen once. Sequencing was carried out using PBMCs or T cells enriched from blood (not recorded which). The source of these receptors is a man in his forties with acute COVID-19.

The chain joins TRBV18 to TRBJ1-5; D uncertain. Germline V CDR1 and CDR2: KGHSH, LQKENI. The ends were cut back, 6 bases at V and 0 bases at J, with 12 bases in the middle. The CDR3 loop spans 15 amino acids. The CDR3 protein is CASSPDTSSNQPQHF. As DNA, the CDR3 is TGTGCCAGCTCTCCCGACACAAGTAGCAATCAGCCCCAGCATTTT.

The V and J genes are TRBV28 and TRBJ2-7, with D perhaps TRBD2 (5 bases). With 6 bases removed from V and 7 bases from J, the gap between germline ends came to 19 bases. The length of the CDR3 is 14 residues. Germline V CDR1 and CDR2: MDHEN, SYDVKM. CDR3 coding DNA: TGTGCCAGCAGGGGAACTAGAGGATACGGTGAGCAGTACTTC. Its translation is CASRGTRGYGEQYF.

The chain uses TRBV7-8 and TRBJ2-6; D gene unclear. CDR3 length equals 15 residues. The germline gives CDR1 SGHVS, CDR2 FQNEAQ. V lost 3 bases and J 2 bases, leaving 8 bases between the germline ends. The CDR3 reads CASSLSTAGANVLTF. For the CDR3, the DNA is TGTGCCAGCAGCTTGAGTACTGCTGGGGCCAACGTCCTGACTTTC.

The gene calls are TRBV14 and TRBJ2-5; 7 bases fit TRBD1. This CDR3 comprises 15 residues. Trimming took 3 bases from V and 2 from J; bases not matched to a gene: 6. The germline V gene encodes CDR1 SGHDN and CDR2 FVKESK. The CDR3 loop is CASSQWTGPQETQYF. The DNA of the CDR3 is TGTGCCAGCAGCCAGTGGACAGGCCCGCAAGAGACCCAGTACTTC.

V and J are TRBV2 and TRBJ2-1; D not resolved. Looked up from germline, CDR1 is SNHLY and CDR2 is FYNNEI. Trimming shortened V by 5 bases and J by 6 bases, and 8 bases separated the two germline ends. This CDR3 has 12 amino acids. The CDR3 DNA is TGTGCCAGCAGTCTCCTTCGCAATGAGCAGTTCTTC. This codes for CASSLLRNEQFF. Full variable domain (remainder filled in from reference TRBV2 and TRBJ2-1): EPEVTQTPSHQVTQMGQEVILRCVPISNHLYFYWYRQILGQKVEFLVSFYNNEISEKSEIFDDQFSVERPDGSNFTLKIRSTKLEDSAMYFCASSLLRNEQFFGPGTRLTVL.

As DNA, the CDR3 is TGCGCCAGCAGCCAGGCGGACATTAATCAGCCCCAGCATTTT. Amino acid sequence: CASSQADINQPQHF. The chain employs TRBV4-1 and TRBJ1-5; the D gene is possibly TRBD1 (5 bases). The CDR3 consists of 14 residues. Germline V gives CDR1 MGHRA, CDR2 YSYEKL. The germline V and J ends were trimmed by 3 bases and 4 bases, with 10 bases remaining between them.

The chain has TRBV5-4 and TRBJ2-2; the match to TRBD2 covers 7 bases. The CDR3 consists of 16 residues. The trim removed 6 bases at V and 4 bases at J, leaving 12 bases unmatched. The germline V gene encodes CDR1 SGHNT and CDR2 YYREEE (reference sequence). The CDR3, as DNA: TGTGCCAGCAATCTGGGCGGCGGGAGCTTCACCGGGGAGCTGTTTTTT. This encodes CASNLGGGSFTGELFF.

V is TRBV28 and J is TRBJ1-5; 7 bases line up with TRBD1. CDR1 and CDR2 (germline): MDHEN, SYDVKM. Trimming removed 2 bases from V and 11 bases from J; junction bases left unmatched: 12. There are 15 residues in the CDR3. The CDR3 sequence is CASSLPPTGVGTQHF. CDR3 nucleotides: TGTGCCAGCAGTTTACCGCCTACAGGGGTTGGAACCCAGCATTTT. Full variable domain (rest looked up from reference TRBV28 and TRBJ1-5): DVKVTQSSRYLVKRTGEKVFLECVQDMDHENMFWYRQDPGLGLRLIYFSYDVKMKEKGDIPEGYSVSREKKERFSLILESASTNQTSMYLCASSLPPTGVGTQHFGDGTRLSIL.

This chain connects TRBV5-1 to TRBJ2-5, with 9 bases that match TRBD1. The CDR3 spans 14 residues. V shed 4 bases and J 3 bases; nucleotides not matched to a gene: 4. Germline CDR1 SGHRS, CDR2 YFSETQ. The CDR3 here is CASSLTGGEETQYF. As DNA, the CDR3 is TGCGCCAGCAGCCTAACAGGGGGCGAAGAGACCCAGTACTTC.

The chain carries TRBV4-3 and TRBJ2-7, with no clear D. V was pared by 0 bases and J by 3 bases, with 9 bases between. CDR3 length: 14 amino acids. Germline-derived CDR1 and CDR2 are LGHNA and YSLEER. CDR3 loop: CASSQDRSGYEQYF. The CDR3 region has the DNA TGCGCCAGCAGCCAAGATAGATCGGGCTACGAGCAGTACTTC.

This clone is a singleton in its sample. The chain couples TRBV5-6 to TRBJ1-5; 9 bases fit TRBD1. CDR3 length: 14 residues. Germline V gene data show CDR1 as SGHDT and CDR2 as YYEEEE. V was pared by 4 bases and J by 7 bases, with 6 bases of the junction left unmatched. Here the CDR3 DNA reads TGTGCCAGCAGCCCCGGGACAGGGAACCAGCCCCAGCATTTT. Its translation is CASSPGTGNQPQHF.